A single TCR beta chain is shown here with its context. Enrollment of patients from Seattle took place during active infection, with longitudinal follow-up. This specimen belongs to a study of blood T cell repertoires in COVID-19. As for the study in general: Both acute and convalescent COVID-19 samples were obtained from the United States, Italy and Spain. Nucleic acid was either cDNA or gDNA, and it came from T cells, B-cell-depleted T cells, or PBMCs.

This table comes from immunoSEQ multiplex PCR, and its TCRdb copy is limited to in-frame clones, with some not included. This repertoire shows about 390,000 clones, about 90% found once; its top ten account for 2.3%. V lost 4 bases and J lost 0, with 22 bases in between. Germline-derived CDR1 and CDR2 are SEHNR and FQNEAQ (reference sequence). The CDR3 is 19 residues long. This TCR was sampled from a woman aged 55-69 years with COVID-19, enrolled during active disease. The V gene is TRBV7-9, the J gene TRBJ1-3; D gene unclear. The material sequenced was peripheral blood. This CDR3 is CASSSKRDEIASSGNTIYF. DNA of the CDR3: TGTGCCAGCAGCTCCAAACGGGATGAGATCGCGTCCTCTGGAAACACCATATATTTT.